This T cell receptor (beta chain) was sequenced for a study of blood T cell repertoires in COVID-19. Study in general: There were acute and convalescent COVID-19 samples, and they came from the United States, Italy and Spain.

The CDR3 is 14 residues long. Between the trimmed V and J ends, which lost 6 bases and 4 bases, there was a span of 13 bases. The germline gives CDR1 MNHEY, CDR2 SMNVEV (reference sequence). Authors' analysis steps: It was from reference gene primer amplification that nucleated cell counts were estimated. Produced via immunoSEQ multiplex PCR; TCRdb's table is partial and in-frame only. From that table come the V and J calls and clone size; the DNA was used to work out D and trimming. This table has approximately 270,000 clones, 80% to 90% appearing once. The chain uses TRBV27 and TRBJ1-5, with D unresolved. The origin of this receptor is a woman in her 30s who had recovered from COVID-19. Sequencing input: PBMCs or T cells enriched from blood (not recorded which). The CDR3: CASSSTSGNQPQHF. The CDR3 region has the DNA TGTGCCAGCAGCTCCACGTCAGGTAATCAGCCCCAGCATTTT.